This T cell receptor beta chain was found in a study of human T cells and chemical hapten exposure. Study details: Slight volume differences across pooled libraries mainly accounted for varying per-sample TCR yields.

There are many counts of this clonotype. TCRdb itself ran the 5' RACE reads through MiXCR, one entry per CDR3 protein. The sample consists of around 140,000 distinct CDR3 sequences, roughly 4.1% of them appearing once. The starting material, unfractionated whole blood, was used for total RNA extraction. This sequence was found in a female donor in good health.

Written as DNA, the CDR3 is TGCGCCAGCAGCCAAGATAGTTCCCAGCCTTCACCCCTCCACTTT. This sequence encodes CASSQDSSQPSPLHF. V gene TRBV4-3 combines with J gene TRBJ1-6; D ambiguous. This CDR3 spans 15 amino acids. Germline V gives CDR1 LGHNA, CDR2 YSLEER. V lost 0 bases and J lost 9, with 12 bases in between.